This TCR beta chain is drawn from a study of T cells in tuberculosis (dated 2018 in TCRdb). The study in broad terms: The study combined CD1B tetramers and high-throughput TCR immunosequencing to characterize T cells specific for the mycobacterial lipid antigen glucose monomycolate (GMM). Active tuberculosis patient PBMC were archived before or within 7 days of starting standard anti-tuberculosis treatment. In a South African clinical cohort, IGRA-negative adolescents, IGRA-positive adolescents with latent tuberculosis and adults with active tuberculosis were compared, with 10 to 11 people in each group. Results the study describes overall, beyond this receptor: The smaller NN-distances in active tuberculosis patients were driven in part by shorter CDR3-alpha lengths, while the difference seen for TCR-beta was not statistically significant. Which clinical samples got chosen depended on the availability of cryopreserved specimens, and the active tuberculosis cases were adults, whereas the controls were adolescents. Smaller mean NN-distances to GMM-specific TCRs were observed in active tuberculosis TCR-alpha repertoires than in IGRA-negative controls, suggesting clonal expansion of GMM-specific TCRs. With the diverse GMM-specific repertoire as input, a classifier achieved roughly 87% accuracy (AUROC 0.7 to 0.95), whereas GEM motif frequencies as input gave approximately 70% accuracy.

The immunoSEQ multiplex PCR assay was used to generate TCR libraries, with TCR-beta and/or TCR-alpha/delta assays applied to each sample. The amplified TCR libraries were sequenced on the Illumina high-throughput platform. The paper's processing steps were these. Clustering and dimensionality reduction were performed using pairwise TCRdist distances among GMM-specific receptors from ex vivo sorted or in vitro expanded T cells. The score assigned to each clinical repertoire was mean NN-distance, meaning the average TCRdist to the nearest 10% of tetramer-positive reference sequences. GEM TCR motif frequency was calculated as the fraction of unique TCRs that matched known GEM sequences by V/J usage and CDR3 length. Active tuberculosis was classified by linear discriminant analysis with leave-one-out cross-validation, implemented in scikit-learn. The source is immuneACCESS, and TCRdb retained only in-frame sequences with V and J called. Part of the clones is not carried over; for the studies checked, unresolved V genes explain less than half of this, and the remainder is unexplained. The DNA gave D and trimming, while V, J and clone size come from that table. In this sample the table shows 20,000 to 25,000 clones, around 85% of which occur a single time. The ten largest clones add up to 14% to 15% of the sample.

The CDR3 runs 15 amino acids, cysteine and phenylalanine included. Only the CDR3 portion is preserved as DNA: 45 bases, with reading frame beginning at the first base. The germline V gene sets CDR1 to SGHNT and CDR2 to YENEEA. The V and J ends are trimmed by 8 bases and 3 bases, leaving 14 bases between them. As for this clone: This receptor's antigen is unknown. No clone much larger than this one lies a single base away; base qualities are absent.

This sample's time point label indicates: new active TB diagnosis, blood taken before or within 7 days of starting treatment. Active tuberculosis patients were HIV-seronegative South African adults aged 18 years or older with a new diagnosis. Confirmation of active tuberculosis came from positive sputum smear microscopy and/or a positive M. tuberculosis culture. Immunosequencing was performed on unsorted cryopreserved PBMC, with some 100,000 T cells per clinical donor covered on average. This sequence originates from an adult with tuberculosis. The chain employs TRBV11-3 and TRBJ2-6, with the D gene call left open. Here the sequenced sample was PBMCs, taken at tuberculosis diagnosis. The CDR3 here reads CASPLTLRGANVLTF. The nucleotide sequence is given as TGTGCCAGCCCGCTAACCCTTCGTGGGGCCAACGTCCTGACTTTC.